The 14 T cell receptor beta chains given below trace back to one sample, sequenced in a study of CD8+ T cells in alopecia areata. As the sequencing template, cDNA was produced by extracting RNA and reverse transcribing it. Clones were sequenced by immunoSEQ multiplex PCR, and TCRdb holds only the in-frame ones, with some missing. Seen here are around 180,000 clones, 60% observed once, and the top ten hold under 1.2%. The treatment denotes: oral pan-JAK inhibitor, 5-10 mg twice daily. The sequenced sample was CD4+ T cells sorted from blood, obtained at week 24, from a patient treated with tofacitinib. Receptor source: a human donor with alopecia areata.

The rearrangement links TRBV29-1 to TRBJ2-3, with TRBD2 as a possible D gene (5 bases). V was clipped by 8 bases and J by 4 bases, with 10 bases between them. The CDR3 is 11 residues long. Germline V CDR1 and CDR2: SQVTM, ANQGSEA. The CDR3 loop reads CSYNGADTQYF. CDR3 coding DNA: TGCAGCTACAACGGGGCAGATACGCAGTATTTT.

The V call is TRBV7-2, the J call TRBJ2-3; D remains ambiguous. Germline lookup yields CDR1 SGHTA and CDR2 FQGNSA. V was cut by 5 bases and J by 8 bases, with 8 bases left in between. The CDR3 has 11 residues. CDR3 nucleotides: TGTGCCAGCAGCCACAGCTTTACGCAGTATTTT. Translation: CASSHSFTQYF.

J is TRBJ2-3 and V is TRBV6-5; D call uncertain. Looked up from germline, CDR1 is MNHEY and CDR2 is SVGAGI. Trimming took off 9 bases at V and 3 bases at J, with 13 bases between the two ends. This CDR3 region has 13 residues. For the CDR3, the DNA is TGTGCCAGTTCGATAAGGGCAACAGATACGCAGTATTTT. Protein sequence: CASSIRATDTQYF.

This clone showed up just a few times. DNA of the CDR3: TGCGCCAGCAGCGAGAGGACAGGCTCTCGGAACTCCTACAATGAGCAGTTCTTC. Protein: CASSERTGSRNSYNEQFF. This sequence joins TRBV5-1 and TRBJ2-1; 7 bases are a match to TRBD1. Trimming removed 4 bases from V and 0 bases from J; junction bases left unmatched: 13. Germline CDR1 and CDR2: SGHRS and YFSETQ. This CDR3 is built from 18 residues.

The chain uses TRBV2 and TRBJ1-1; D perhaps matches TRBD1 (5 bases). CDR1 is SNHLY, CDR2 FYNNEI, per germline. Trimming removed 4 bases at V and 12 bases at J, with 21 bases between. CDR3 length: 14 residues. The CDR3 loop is CASSAREGSVKTFF. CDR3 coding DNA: TGTGCCAGCAGTGCGCGGGAGGGGAGTGTAAAGACTTTCTTT.

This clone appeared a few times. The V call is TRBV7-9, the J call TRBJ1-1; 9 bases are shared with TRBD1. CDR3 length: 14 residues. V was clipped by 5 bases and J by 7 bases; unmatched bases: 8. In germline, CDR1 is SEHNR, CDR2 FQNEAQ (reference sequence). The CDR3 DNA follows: TGTGCCAGCAGCCTCCGGGACAGGGTCGGTGAAGCTTTCTTT. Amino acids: CASSLRDRVGEAFF.

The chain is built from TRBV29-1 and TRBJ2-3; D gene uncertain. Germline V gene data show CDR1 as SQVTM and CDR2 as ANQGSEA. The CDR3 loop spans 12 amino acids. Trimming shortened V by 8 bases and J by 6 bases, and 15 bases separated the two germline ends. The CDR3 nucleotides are TGCAGCAATTTCCTAAGCTCGGATACGCAGTATTTT. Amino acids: CSNFLSSDTQYF.

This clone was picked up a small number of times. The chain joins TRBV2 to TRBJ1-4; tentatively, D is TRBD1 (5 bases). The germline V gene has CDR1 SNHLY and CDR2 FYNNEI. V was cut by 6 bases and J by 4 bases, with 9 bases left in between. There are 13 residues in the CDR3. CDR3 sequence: CASRGDFNEKLFF. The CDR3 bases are TGTGCCAGCAGAGGGGATTTTAATGAAAAACTGTTTTTT.

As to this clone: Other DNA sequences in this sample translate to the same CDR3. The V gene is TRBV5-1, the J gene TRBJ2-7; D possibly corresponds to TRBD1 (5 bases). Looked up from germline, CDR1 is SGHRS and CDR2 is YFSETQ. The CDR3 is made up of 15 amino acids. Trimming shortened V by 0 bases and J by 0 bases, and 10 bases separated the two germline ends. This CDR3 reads CASSLVGQSSYEQYF. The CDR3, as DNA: TGCGCCAGCAGCTTGGTTGGACAAAGCTCCTACGAGCAGTACTTC.

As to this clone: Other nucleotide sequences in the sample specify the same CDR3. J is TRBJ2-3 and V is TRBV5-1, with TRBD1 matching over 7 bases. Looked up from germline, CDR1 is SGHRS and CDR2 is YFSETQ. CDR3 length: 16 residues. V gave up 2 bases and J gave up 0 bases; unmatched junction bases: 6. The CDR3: CASSLGRGPSTDTQYF. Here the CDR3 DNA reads TGCGCCAGCAGCTTAGGAAGGGGGCCTAGCACAGATACGCAGTATTTT. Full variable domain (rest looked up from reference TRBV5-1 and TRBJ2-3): KAGVTQTPRYLIKTRGQQVTLSCSPISGHRSVSWYQQTPGQGLQFLFEYFSETQRNKGNFPGRFSGRQFSNSRSEMNVSTLELGDSALYLCASSLGRGPSTDTQYFGPGTRLTVL.

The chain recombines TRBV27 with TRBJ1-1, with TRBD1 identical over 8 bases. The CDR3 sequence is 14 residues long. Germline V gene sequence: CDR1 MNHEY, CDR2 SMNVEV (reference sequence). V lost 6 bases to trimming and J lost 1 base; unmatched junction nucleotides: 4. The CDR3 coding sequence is TGTGCCAGCAGCGACAGGGGAGGGAACACTGAAGCTTTCTTT. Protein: CASSDRGGNTEAFF.

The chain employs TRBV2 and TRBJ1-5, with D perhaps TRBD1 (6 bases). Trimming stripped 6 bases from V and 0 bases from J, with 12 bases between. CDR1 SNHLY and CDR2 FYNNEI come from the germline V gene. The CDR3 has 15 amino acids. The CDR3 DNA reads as TGTGCCAGCAGGACCGACAGGAATAGCAATCAGCCCCAGCATTTT. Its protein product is CASRTDRNSNQPQHF.

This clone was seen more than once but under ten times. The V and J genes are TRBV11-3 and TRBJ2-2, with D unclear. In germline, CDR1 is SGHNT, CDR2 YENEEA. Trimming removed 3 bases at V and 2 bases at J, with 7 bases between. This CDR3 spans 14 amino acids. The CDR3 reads CASSFPGNTGELFF. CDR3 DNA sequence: TGTGCCAGCAGCTTTCCTGGTAACACCGGGGAGCTGTTTTTT.

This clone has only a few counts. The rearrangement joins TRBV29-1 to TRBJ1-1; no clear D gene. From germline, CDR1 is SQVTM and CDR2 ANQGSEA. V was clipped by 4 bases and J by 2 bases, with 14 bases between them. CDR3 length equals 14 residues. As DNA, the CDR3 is TGCAGCGTTGGTTTTGGGGTCACAAACACTGAAGCTTTCTTT. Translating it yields CSVGFGVTNTEAFF.